A selection of T cell receptor beta chains follows, all from one sample in a study of OX40 agonist ivuxolimab in advanced cancers. Clones were sequenced by immunoSEQ multiplex PCR, and TCRdb holds only the in-frame ones, with some missing. The table shows 9,500 to 15,000 clones, with approximately 80% occurring only once. The sequencing here drew on CD4+ or CD8+ T cells sorted from blood, taken in a trial of the OX40 agonist ivuxolimab. The receptors were sampled from an adult with an advanced solid tumor such as melanoma, head and neck, liver or kidney cancer. Both conserved end residues are part of each CDR3. Each record gives: J gene, clone size, D gene, V gene, CDR3 DNA, CDR3 protein. A D gene is named only where the DNA matches it firmly. The size of a clone is reported for some rows only, either as once, few or many, or as a class for expanded clones.

TRBJ2-1,-,TRBD1,TRBV5-6,TGTGCCAGCAGCTCGGGACAGAGCTCCTACAATGAGCAGTTCTTC,CASSSGQSSYNEQFF
TRBJ2-3,-,-,TRBV7-9,TGTGCCAGCAGCTCCCTTCGAGATACGCAGTATTTT,CASSSLRDTQYF
TRBJ1-3,-,-,TRBV29-1,TGCAGCGTTGTCCTTCAACATGCCCCGGGAGGAAACACCATATATTTT,CSVVLQHAPGGNTIYF
TRBJ2-1,-,TRBD2,TRBV19,TGTGCCAGTAGTATAGCGACTAGCGGTGAGCAGTTCTTC,CASSIATSGEQFF
TRBJ1-1,-,-,TRBV19,TGTGCCAGCCTTCTTGCGGTGGGGAGGAACACTGAAGCTTTCTTT,CASLLAVGRNTEAFF
TRBJ2-5,few,TRBD1,TRBV18,TGTGCCAGCTCACCCGAGGGACAGGGGGCTGTGGAGACCCAGTACTTC,CASSPEGQGAVETQYF
TRBJ2-1,-,-,TRBV7-6,TGTGCCAGCAGCTTAGAGGTGGGCGCCGTCTACAATGAGCAGTTCTTC,CASSLEVGAVYNEQFF
TRBJ2-7,-,TRBD2,TRBV10-3,TGTGCCATCAGCGAGACTAGCGGGATCCCCAACGAGCAGTACTTC,CAISETSGIPNEQYF
TRBJ1-2,once,-,TRBV11-2,TGTGCCAGCAGCTTAAGCGGGTTTGGCTATGGCTACACCTTC,CASSLSGFGYGYTF
TRBJ1-5,-,-,TRBV7-2,TGTGCCAGCAGCTTAGTCCTAGCGGGCAATCAGCCCCAGCATTTT,CASSLVLAGNQPQHF
TRBJ1-1,-,TRBD1,TRBV5-4,TGTGCCAGCAGCCCCGACAGGGCGAACACTGAAGCTTTCTTT,CASSPDRANTEAFF
TRBJ2-7,-,TRBD2,TRBV7-9,TGTGCCAGCAGCTCCGGGACTAGATCCTACGAGCAGTACTTC,CASSSGTRSYEQYF
TRBJ1-6,-,-,TRBV19,TGTGCCAGTAGTACCATGGACAGATTTAATTCACCCCTCCACTTT,CASSTMDRFNSPLHF
TRBJ1-5,-,-,TRBV9,TGTGCCAGCAGCGAACTGGGGTACCTCAATCAGCCCCAGCATTTT,CASSELGYLNQPQHF
TRBJ2-7,-,TRBD2,TRBV28,TGTGCCAGCACCCATTGGTACAGCGGGGCTAGCTCCTACGAGCAGTACTTC,CASTHWYSGASSYEQYF
TRBJ1-2,-,-,TRBV7-9,TGTGCCAGCAGCTTAGGGGACATGTGGGACTATGGCTACACCTTC,CASSLGDMWDYGYTF
TRBJ2-2,once,-,TRBV7-8,TGTGCCAGCAGCTTATCCCCCGGGACCGGCGCGTTTTTT,CASSLSPGTGAFF
TRBJ2-1,few,TRBD1,TRBV5-6,TGTGCCAGCAGCTTGTGGGTTTGGGACAGGGGGGGCAATGAGCAGTTCTTC,CASSLWVWDRGGNEQFF
TRBJ2-3,-,-,TRBV28,TGTGCCAGCAGCCGGACAGGGAGGGGTACAGATACGCAGTATTTT,CASSRTGRGTDTQYF
TRBJ2-3,-,-,TRBV9,TGTGCCAGCAGCGTAATCCGGGGACCAACAGATACGCAGTATTTT,CASSVIRGPTDTQYF
TRBJ2-2,once,TRBD2,TRBV30,TGTGCCTGGAGTCCCCCGGGACTAGCGGGACCCCCGGCCACCGGGGAGCTGTTTTTT,CAWSPPGLAGPPATGELFF
TRBJ2-7,-,TRBD2,TRBV5-6,TGTGCCAGCAGCTTGGAGACTAGCGGAATCCACGAGCAGTACTTC,CASSLETSGIHEQYF
TRBJ2-2,-,TRBD2,TRBV19,TGTGCCAGCAGGACTAGCGGGAACACCGGGGAGCTGTTTTTT,CASRTSGNTGELFF
TRBJ2-1,few,TRBD2,TRBV28,TGTGCCAGCAGTGGGGACAGCCACGGGACTAGCGGTATTCTCACGAATGAGCAGTTCTTC,CASSGDSHGTSGILTNEQFF
TRBJ1-2,-,TRBD1,TRBV15,TGTGCCACCAGCAGAGGCAGGGGGAACTATGGCTACACCTTC,CATSRGRGNYGYTF
TRBJ1-2,-,-,TRBV5-4,TGTGCCAGCAGCCACGGACAGCTCTACACCTTC,CASSHGQLYTF
TRBJ2-7,few,TRBD1,TRBV25-1,TGTGCCAGCAGTCTAGGACAGGGGGTCGCCTACGAGCAGTACTTC,CASSLGQGVAYEQYF
TRBJ2-2,-,TRBD1,TRBV28,TGTGCCAGCAGTTTGCCCAGGACAGGGCCCCACACCGGGGAGCTGTTTTTT,CASSLPRTGPHTGELFF
TRBJ2-7,-,-,TRBV21-1,TGTGCCAGCAGCTCACCCCGGGACTCCCCGGCCTACGAGCAGTACTTC,CASSSPRDSPAYEQYF
TRBJ2-7,-,-,TRBV7-2,TGTGCCAGCAGCTTAGCCCCGGGCCCTTACTACGAGCAGTACTTC,CASSLAPGPYYEQYF
TRBJ2-3,-,-,TRBV27,TGTGCCAGCAGTTTCCGGCCGGGAGCATTACCTCGCACAGATACGCAGTATTTT,CASSFRPGALPRTDTQYF
TRBJ2-7,-,-,TRBV9,TGTGCCAGCAGCGTAGGAGTTCAGGGGATATACGAGCAGTACTTC,CASSVGVQGIYEQYF
TRBJ2-6,-,-,TRBV2,TGTGCCAGCAGCACAGGTCCCGTCGCCAACGTCCTGACTTTC,CASSTGPVANVLTF
TRBJ2-4,-,-,TRBV7-9,TGTGCCAGCAGTAAAGGAGCCAAAAACATTCAGTACTTC,CASSKGAKNIQYF
TRBJ2-3,-,TRBD1,TRBV27,TGTGCCAGCAGTTTATATTTGGGACAGGGATTCACAGATACGCAGTATTTT,CASSLYLGQGFTDTQYF
TRBJ1-2,-,-,TRBV15,TGTGCCACCAGCAGAGATTACGCATATGGCTACACCTTC,CATSRDYAYGYTF
TRBJ2-1,-,TRBD1,TRBV5-4,TGTGCCAGCAGCTCACCGGGACAGGGAGGCCCGAGGCAGTTCTTC,CASSSPGQGGPRQFF
TRBJ2-2,-,TRBD2,TRBV28,TGTGCCAGCAGTTTCCCTAGCGGGGGTTTTAACACCGGGGAGCTGTTTTTT,CASSFPSGGFNTGELFF
TRBJ1-1,once,-,TRBV6-1,TGTGCCAGCAGTACACAGGAGTACACTGAAGCTTTCTTT,CASSTQEYTEAFF
TRBJ2-2,-,-,TRBV27,TGTGCCAGCAGTCCCCCAACCGGGGAGCTGTTTTTT,CASSPPTGELFF
TRBJ1-2,-,TRBD1,TRBV13,TGTGCCAGCGCCAGCTCCGTCGGGGACAGAGGGACCTATGGCTACACCTTC,CASASSVGDRGTYGYTF
TRBJ1-1,-,TRBD1,TRBV10-3,TGTGCCATCAGTGACCCGACAGGGAAGGACACTGAAGCTTTCTTT,CAISDPTGKDTEAFF
TRBJ2-7,few,-,TRBV21-1,TGTGCCAGCAGCAAAGGTTGGGGCAGGGACCGCCACTACGAGCAGTACTTC,CASSKGWGRDRHYEQYF
TRBJ2-1,-,TRBD1,TRBV13,TGTGCCAGCAGCTTCGCGACAGGGGCCCGACTCTACAATGAGCAGTTCTTC,CASSFATGARLYNEQFF
TRBJ2-7,-,-,TRBV10-3,TGTGCCATCAGTTTCGACAGTCCTACTACCTACTACGAGCAGTACTTC,CAISFDSPTTYYEQYF
TRBJ1-2,-,TRBD1,TRBV13,TGTGCCAGCAGCAAGGACAGGGTTGGCTACACCTTC,CASSKDRVGYTF
TRBJ1-1,once,-,TRBV28,TGTGCCAGCAGTTTAGTCTTCTCATACGGAATGGGGACTGAAGCTTTCTTT,CASSLVFSYGMGTEAFF
TRBJ2-1,-,TRBD1,TRBV10-1,TGCGCCAGCAGTGAGTCGAGGCAGGGGGCCTACAATGAGCAGTTCTTC,CASSESRQGAYNEQFF
TRBJ2-3,-,TRBD2,TRBV7-6,TGTGCCAGCAGCTCCAGCGGGGGGAACACAGATACGCAGTATTTT,CASSSSGGNTDTQYF
TRBJ1-2,few,TRBD1,TRBV5-4,TGTGCCAGCAGCCCGTTCAGACAGGGCGGCTCCTATGGCTACACCTTC,CASSPFRQGGSYGYTF
TRBJ2-1,-,TRBD2,TRBV27,TGTGCCAGCGCGATTAGCGGGAGAGGTTACAATGAGCAGTTCTTC,CASAISGRGYNEQFF
TRBJ1-1,-,-,TRBV5-3,TGTGCCAGCAGCTTGGGCGGAAACACTGAAGCTTTCTTT,CASSLGGNTEAFF